Described below is a single T cell receptor (beta chain) sequence and its context. Its antigen is not known. The sample originates from a study of Ad26.COV2.S vaccination and SARS-CoV-2 variants. Overall study context: Trial arm assignment for the donor was COV1001 Ad26.COV2.S. Once or twice, 56 days apart, Ad26.COV2.S was delivered intramuscularly.

Stated treatment: over 15 received Ad26.COV2.S at low or high dose, single or two shots; five or six received placebo; per-sample allocation not given. The investigators took samples on day 63 after the first vaccine or placebo injection. Method: immunoSEQ multiplex PCR; TCRdb's copy keeps in-frame clones and lacks some. The repertoire holds roughly 510,000 clones, around 88% seen once, with roughly 12% in the top ten. The study, taken as a whole, reports: Vaccine recipients surpassed placebo recipients in spike-specific TCR breadth. Placebo recipients and vaccine recipients were similar in non-spike TCR breadth.

The TCR was taken from a person aged 18-60 years who received the Ad26.COV2.S COVID-19 vaccine or a placebo. The material sequenced was peripheral blood, taken in a trial of Ad26.COV2.S vaccine versus placebo.

CDR3 nucleotide sequence: TGTGCCAGCTCACTCAAGACAGGGGGCGAACAGCCCCAGCATTTT. Protein product: CASSLKTGGEQPQHF. The chain couples TRBV18 to TRBJ1-5; 10 positions match TRBD1. V trimming: 4 bases; J trimming: 7 bases; junction bases outside the gene matches: 7. In germline, CDR1 is KGHSH, CDR2 LQKENI. The CDR3 sequence is 15 residues long.